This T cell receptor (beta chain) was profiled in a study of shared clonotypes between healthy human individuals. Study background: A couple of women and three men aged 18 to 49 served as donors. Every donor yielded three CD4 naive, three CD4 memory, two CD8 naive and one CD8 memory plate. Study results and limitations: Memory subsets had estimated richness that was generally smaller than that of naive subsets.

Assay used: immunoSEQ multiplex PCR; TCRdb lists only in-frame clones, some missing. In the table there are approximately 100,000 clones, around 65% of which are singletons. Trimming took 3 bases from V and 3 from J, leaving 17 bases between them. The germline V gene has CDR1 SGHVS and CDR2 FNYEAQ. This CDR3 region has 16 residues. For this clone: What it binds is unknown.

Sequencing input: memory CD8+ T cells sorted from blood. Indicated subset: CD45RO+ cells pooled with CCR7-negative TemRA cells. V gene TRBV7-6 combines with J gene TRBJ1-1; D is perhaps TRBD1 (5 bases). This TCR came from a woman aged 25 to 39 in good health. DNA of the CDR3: TGTGCCAGCAGCTTCGTTCCTTCCAGGGTAGACACTGAAGCTTTCTTT. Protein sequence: CASSFVPSRVDTEAFF.